These 2 T cell receptor beta chains were all obtained from the same sample, sequenced in a study of control samples from healthy donors and cancer patients. Some clones are missing from TCRdb's copy, which holds only in-frame ones; the method was immunoSEQ multiplex PCR. The sample has approximately 99,000 clones, approximately 82% seen once. The specimen sequenced was blood. The source of these receptors is a man aged 18 to 29 in good health.

This clone was seen just once. This chain links TRBV19 with TRBJ2-1; D may match TRBD1 or TRBD2 (5 bases each). Germline V gene data show CDR1 as LNHDA and CDR2 as SQIVND (reference sequence). V was shortened by 1 base and J by 6 bases, with 13 bases between the two germline ends. This CDR3 comprises 15 residues. The CDR3 sequence: CASSIGGAETNEQFF. CDR3 coding DNA: TGTGCCAGTAGTATAGGAGGGGCCGAGACCAATGAGCAGTTCTTC.

This clone was observed a handful of times. The chain carries TRBV7-9 and TRBJ1-5; D gene unclear. The V gene's germline CDR1 is SEHNR and CDR2 FQNEAQ (reference sequence). The CDR3 extends over 13 amino acids. V was trimmed by 2 bases and J by 7 bases, leaving 9 bases between them. The DNA of the CDR3 is TGTGCCAGCAGCTTAACGGGTGAACAGCCCCAGCATTTT. Protein product: CASSLTGEQPQHF.